Listed below are T cell receptor beta chains from one sample, sequenced in a study of beta chain features in type 1 diabetes. TCRdb's copy holds only in-frame clones and misses some; the assay was immunoSEQ multiplex PCR. This sample has some 350,000 clones, with about 13% found just once. Sequences were obtained from naive CD4+ T cells from blood. Source of these receptors: a woman under 30 with type 1 diabetes. Each CDR3 is given with its conserved first and last residue. D genes are given only for firm matches. Clone size is not always given. Where it is, it says once, few, many or a class for expanded clones.

d_call | j_call | clone_size | v_call | cdr3_nt | cdr3_aa
TRBD1 | TRBJ1-4 | . | TRBV5-4 | TGTGCCAGCAGCTTGACAGGGGCAACTAATGAAAAACTGTTTTTT | CASSLTGATNEKLFF
TRBD1 | TRBJ2-2 | . | TRBV11-2 | TGTGCCAGCAGCTTAGCAGGGGGCAGGACCGGGGAGCTGTTTTTT | CASSLAGGRTGELFF
TRBD2 | TRBJ2-1 | few | TRBV27 | TGTGCCAGCAGGAATTCCGGGACTAGCGCCTACAATGAGCAGTTCTTC | CASRNSGTSAYNEQFF
. | TRBJ2-7 | . | TRBV7-9 | TGTGCCAGCAGCTTAGTAGGAGGGCTGGACGAGCAGTACTTC | CASSLVGGLDEQYF
TRBD2 | TRBJ2-2 | . | TRBV9 | TGTGCCAGCAGCGTAGGTGGACTAGCCACCGGGGAGCTGTTTTTT | CASSVGGLATGELFF
. | TRBJ2-1 | . | TRBV7-9 | TGTGCCAGCAGCTTAAGTGCTTCTAGCGATAGCTCCTACAATGAGCAGTTCTTC | CASSLSASSDSSYNEQFF
TRBD2 | TRBJ2-7 | few | TRBV7-2 | TGTGCCAGCCGAGCGGGAGGGGGCCGGCTCGAGCAGTACTTC | CASRAGGGRLEQYF
. | TRBJ1-2 | . | TRBV14 | TGTGCCAGCAGCCAAGCACCTGGCTGGCGCTACACCTTC | CASSQAPGWRYTF
. | TRBJ1-1 | . | TRBV5-1 | TGCGCCAGCAGCTCCGGAAGAAGCGGGAACACTGAAGCTTTCTTT | CASSSGRSGNTEAFF
. | TRBJ2-1 | . | TRBV7-9 | TGTGCCAGCAGCTCCAAGGGGAAGCGATCCTACAATGAGCAGTTCTTC | CASSSKGKRSYNEQFF
. | TRBJ2-3 | . | TRBV23-1 | TGCGCCAGGGTTAGGAGCGAAGGAGCGGTTTCTAGCACAGATACGCAGTATTTT | CARVRSEGAVSSTDTQYF
TRBD1 | TRBJ1-5 | . | TRBV7-9 | TGTGCCAGCAGCTACGGGACAGCGAATCAGCCCCAGCATTTT | CASSYGTANQPQHF
TRBD1 | TRBJ2-2 | . | TRBV10-3 | TGTGCCATCGGGGGACAGGCGAACACCGGGGAGCTGTTTTTT | CAIGGQANTGELFF
. | TRBJ1-1 | . | TRBV18 | TGTGCCAGCTCACCTATAACAGTCCCAAACACTGAAGCTTTCTTT | CASSPITVPNTEAFF
TRBD1 | TRBJ2-7 | few | TRBV28 | TGTGCCAGCAGTACAGGGGGCGCCTGGTCCTACGAGCAGTACTTC | CASSTGGAWSYEQYF
. | TRBJ1-2 | . | TRBV4-2 | TGTGCCAGCAGCCTACCCGACAGCTATGGCTACACCTTC | CASSLPDSYGYTF
. | TRBJ1-2 | few | TRBV19 | TGTGCCAGTAGTACCAGCACCCGCGGTCAGGGCTCAAGGGATGGCTACACCTTC | CASSTSTRGQGSRDGYTF
TRBD2 | TRBJ2-5 | few | TRBV28 | TGTGCCAGCAGAGGGACTAGCGGGAGGAGAGGAGAGACCCAGTACTTC | CASRGTSGRRGETQYF
. | TRBJ1-1 | . | TRBV9 | TGTGCCAGCAGCGTAGAGAGCGGGACCTGGACTGAAGCTTTCTTT | CASSVESGTWTEAFF
TRBD1 | TRBJ2-7 | . | TRBV28 | TGTGCCAGCCGGACCGGGACAGGGGTCTACGAGCAGTACTTC | CASRTGTGVYEQYF
TRBD1 | TRBJ2-5 | few | TRBV5-1 | TGCGCCAGCAGCTTGCGTGGGCAGGGACAGCCGAAGGAGACCCAGTACTTC | CASSLRGQGQPKETQYF
TRBD1 | TRBJ1-4 | few | TRBV7-2 | TGTGCCAGCAGCCCGGGACAGGGATATGAAAAACTGTTTTTT | CASSPGQGYEKLFF
. | TRBJ2-1 | . | TRBV7-2 | TGTGCCAGCAGCTTAGGGGGAGTTAAGAAGTTCTTC | CASSLGGVKKFF
TRBD2 | TRBJ2-5 | . | TRBV4-3 | TGCGCCAGCAGCCAAGATGTCGGACTAGCGGGACTAGAGACCCAGTACTTC | CASSQDVGLAGLETQYF
. | TRBJ2-5 | . | TRBV9 | TGTGCCAGCAGCGTCGATTGGAGTAATCAAGAGACCCAGTACTTC | CASSVDWSNQETQYF
. | TRBJ2-1 | few | TRBV4-3 | TGCGCCAGCAGCCAGTCGGTCCATTTCAATGAGCAGTTCTTC | CASSQSVHFNEQFF
. | TRBJ1-4 | . | TRBV27 | TGTGCCAGCAGTTTTCGGCAGGTTAATGAAAAACTGTTTTTT | CASSFRQVNEKLFF
. | TRBJ2-1 | few | TRBV12-5 | TGTGCTAGTGGCACACAGGGGAGGAATGAGCAGTTCTTC | CASGTQGRNEQFF
TRBD2 | TRBJ2-3 | . | TRBV7-2 | TGTGCCAGCAGCCTATTAGCGGGAGCCACAGATACGCAGTATTTT | CASSLLAGATDTQYF
TRBD1 | TRBJ1-4 | . | TRBV7-9 | TGTGCCAGCAGCTTAGACAGGGGTAATGAAAAACTGTTTTTT | CASSLDRGNEKLFF
TRBD2 | TRBJ2-1 | . | TRBV6-5 | TGTGCCAGCAGTTACTCGGCTAGCGGACCGTACAATGAGCAGTTCTTC | CASSYSASGPYNEQFF
. | TRBJ2-7 | . | TRBV19 | TGTGCCAGTAGTATGGGAGGCTACGAGCAGTACTTC | CASSMGGYEQYF
TRBD1 | TRBJ1-2 | few | TRBV7-8 | TGTGCCAGCAGCGTACAGGGGGACGGCTACACCTTC | CASSVQGDGYTF
. | TRBJ2-2 | . | TRBV5-1 | TGCGCCAGCAGCTCCGGACAGTCCGGGGAGCTGTTTTTT | CASSSGQSGELFF
. | TRBJ2-7 | . | TRBV28 | TGTGCCAGCAGACAAGGAGGGGGCATGGACGAGCAGTACTTC | CASRQGGGMDEQYF
TRBD1 | TRBJ2-3 | . | TRBV4-1 | TGCGCCAGCAGCCAGACCGGGACAGGGGGGGCGACAGATACGCAGTATTTT | CASSQTGTGGATDTQYF
. | TRBJ1-2 | few | TRBV5-6 | TGTGCCAGCAGTCAATCCGGCTATGGCTACACCTTC | CASSQSGYGYTF
. | TRBJ1-5 | few | TRBV5-6 | TGTGCCAGCAGCTCAACTCAGGGGCAGCCCCAGCATTTT | CASSSTQGQPQHF
TRBD1 | TRBJ1-5 | once | TRBV19 | TGTGCCAGTATAGACAGGGGCCAGGGCAATCAGCCCCAGCATTTT | CASIDRGQGNQPQHF
. | TRBJ1-5 | . | TRBV9 | TGTGCCAGCAGCCTGGGGCCCTCGCCGGGCAATCAGCCCCAGCATTTT | CASSLGPSPGNQPQHF
TRBD2 | TRBJ2-5 | . | TRBV14 | TGTGCCAGCAGCCCGCTCCGGGGGGTAAGGCAAGAGACCCAGTACTTC | CASSPLRGVRQETQYF
. | TRBJ2-3 | few | TRBV12-5 | TGTGCTAGTGGTATGAGTAGCACAGATACGCAGTATTTT | CASGMSSTDTQYF
TRBD2 | TRBJ2-5 | . | TRBV7-2 | TGTGCCAGCAGCTTATCCGGGAGGGGGGGAGAGACCCAGTACTTC | CASSLSGRGGETQYF
TRBD1 | TRBJ2-6 | few | TRBV11-2 | TGTGCCAGCAGCTCGTACCGGGACAGGGAGAGATCTGGGGCCAACGTCCTGACTTTC | CASSSYRDRERSGANVLTF
. | TRBJ1-1 | few | TRBV7-2 | TGTGCCAGCAGCTTAGCCCCCGGGGTTAAAACCACTGAAGCTTTCTTT | CASSLAPGVKTTEAFF
. | TRBJ2-7 | few | TRBV29-1 | TGCAGCGCCGGAGGGGGGGGCTCTTACGAGCAGTACTTC | CSAGGGGSYEQYF
. | TRBJ2-1 | . | TRBV12-5 | TGTGCTAGTAACTCTGGGGAGGCGGGGAATGAGCAGTTCTTC | CASNSGEAGNEQFF
TRBD1 | TRBJ1-2 | few | TRBV30 | TGTGCCTGGAGCGGACAGGAACCATATGGCTACACCTTC | CAWSGQEPYGYTF
TRBD1 | TRBJ1-2 | . | TRBV5-1 | TGCGCCAGCAGCTTGCTGGGACAGAACTATGGCTACACCTTC | CASSLLGQNYGYTF
. | TRBJ1-1 | . | TRBV6-5 | TGTGCCAGCAGTTTAACCCTCGGACAGACAGAAGCTTTCTTT | CASSLTLGQTEAFF
TRBD1 | TRBJ1-2 | . | TRBV30 | TGTGCCGGTGGGACAGGGGAGGTTGGCTACACCTTC | CAGGTGEVGYTF
. | TRBJ2-7 | few | TRBV20-1 | TGCAGTGTGAGCGAGCAGTACTTC | CSVSEQYF
TRBD2 | TRBJ2-2 | once | TRBV14 | TGTGCCAGCAGCCAAGTATTAGCGGGATCCGGGGAGCTGTTTTTT | CASSQVLAGSGELFF
TRBD1 | TRBJ1-5 | . | TRBV15 | TGTGCCACCAGCAGAGAGACAGGGTACAATCAGCCCCAGCATTTT | CATSRETGYNQPQHF
TRBD2 | TRBJ2-3 | . | TRBV7-3 | TGTGCCAGCAGCTTGACTAGCTGGGGAGATACGCAGTATTTT | CASSLTSWGDTQYF